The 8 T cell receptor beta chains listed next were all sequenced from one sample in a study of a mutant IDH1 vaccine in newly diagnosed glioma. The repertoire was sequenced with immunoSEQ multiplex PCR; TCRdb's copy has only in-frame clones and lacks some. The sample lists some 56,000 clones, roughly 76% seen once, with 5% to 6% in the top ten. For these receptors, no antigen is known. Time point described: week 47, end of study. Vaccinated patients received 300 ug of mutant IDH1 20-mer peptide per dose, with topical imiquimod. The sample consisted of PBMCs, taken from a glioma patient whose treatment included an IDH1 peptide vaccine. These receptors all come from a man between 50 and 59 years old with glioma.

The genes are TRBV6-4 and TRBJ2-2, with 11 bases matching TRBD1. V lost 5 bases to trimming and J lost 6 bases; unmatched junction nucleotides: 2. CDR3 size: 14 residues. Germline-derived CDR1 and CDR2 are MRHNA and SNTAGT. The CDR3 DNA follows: TGTGCCAGCAGTTGGACAGGGGGCTCCGGGGAGCTGTTTTTT. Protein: CASSWTGGSGELFF.

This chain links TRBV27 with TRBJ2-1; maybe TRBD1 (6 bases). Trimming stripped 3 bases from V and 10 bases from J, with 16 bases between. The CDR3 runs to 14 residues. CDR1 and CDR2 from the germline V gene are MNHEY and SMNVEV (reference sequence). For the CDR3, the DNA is TGTGCCAGCAGTTTGGGTGGGGGCCTTTACGAGCAGTTCTTC. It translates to CASSLGGGLYEQFF.

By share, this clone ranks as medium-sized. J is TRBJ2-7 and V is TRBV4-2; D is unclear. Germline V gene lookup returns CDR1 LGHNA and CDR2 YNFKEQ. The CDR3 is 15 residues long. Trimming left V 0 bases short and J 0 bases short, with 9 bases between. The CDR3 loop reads CASSQEGQASYEQYF. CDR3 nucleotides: TGTGCCAGCAGCCAAGAGGGCCAGGCCTCCTACGAGCAGTACTTC.

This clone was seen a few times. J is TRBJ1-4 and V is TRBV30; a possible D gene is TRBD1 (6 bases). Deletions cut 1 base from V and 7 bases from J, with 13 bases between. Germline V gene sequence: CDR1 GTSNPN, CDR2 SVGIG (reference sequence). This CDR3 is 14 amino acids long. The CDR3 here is CAWSAGAEGEKLFF. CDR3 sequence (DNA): TGTGCCTGGAGTGCGGGGGCTGAGGGTGAAAAACTGTTTTTT.

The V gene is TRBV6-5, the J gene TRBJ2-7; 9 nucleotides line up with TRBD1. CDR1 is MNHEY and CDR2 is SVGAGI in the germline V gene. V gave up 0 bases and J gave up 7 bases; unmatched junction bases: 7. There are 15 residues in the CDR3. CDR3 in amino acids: CASSYSIQGAGEQYF. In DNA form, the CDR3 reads TGTGCCAGCAGTTACTCGATACAGGGGGCAGGGGAGCAGTACTTC.

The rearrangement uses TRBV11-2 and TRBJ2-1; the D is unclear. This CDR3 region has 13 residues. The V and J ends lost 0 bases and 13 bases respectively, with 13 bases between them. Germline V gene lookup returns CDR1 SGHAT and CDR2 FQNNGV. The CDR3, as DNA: TGTGCCAGCAGCTTAGACCCGACCAGTACACAGTTCTTC. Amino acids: CASSLDPTSTQFF.

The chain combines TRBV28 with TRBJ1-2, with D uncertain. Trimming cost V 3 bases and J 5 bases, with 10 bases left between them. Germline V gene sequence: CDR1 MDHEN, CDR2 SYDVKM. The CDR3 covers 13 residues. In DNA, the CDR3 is TGTGCCAGCAGTTTCAGCAAGAGGTATGGCTACACCTTC. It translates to CASSFSKRYGYTF.

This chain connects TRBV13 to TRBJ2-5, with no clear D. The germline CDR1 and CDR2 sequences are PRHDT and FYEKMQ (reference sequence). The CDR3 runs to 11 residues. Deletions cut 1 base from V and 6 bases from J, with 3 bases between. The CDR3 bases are TGTGCCAGCAGCTTAGAGCAGACCCAGTACTTC. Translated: CASSLEQTQYF.